What follows are 3 T cell receptor beta chains derived from one specimen sequenced in a study of cytomegalovirus exposure and HLA in healthy donors. Produced via immunoSEQ multiplex PCR; TCRdb's table is partial and in-frame only. The table lists roughly 350,000 clones, 86% of them singletons, with over 0.8% in the top ten. Sequenced material: PBMCs. Every receptor here comes from a woman aged 18-35 years in good health and CMV-seronegative.

The chain combines TRBV4-2 with TRBJ1-1; D perhaps matches TRBD1 (6 bases). The CDR3 has 16 amino acids. Deletions cut 3 bases from V and 0 bases from J, with 14 bases between. Germline CDR1 reads LGHNA; CDR2 reads YNFKEQ. The CDR3 here is CASSQGGGLMNTEAFF. In DNA, the CDR3 is TGTGCCAGCAGCCAGGGGGGGGGCCTTATGAACACTGAAGCTTTCTTT.

This sequence joins TRBV19 and TRBJ2-7; D might be TRBD1 (5 bases). CDR3 length: 13 amino acids. Per germline, CDR1 LNHDA and CDR2 SQIVND (reference sequence). Trimming shortened V by 5 bases and J by 1 base, and 9 bases separated the two germline ends. CDR3 coding DNA: TGTGCCAGTAGTCAGGCAGGGTCCTACGAGCAGTACTTC. Its protein is CASSQAGSYEQYF.

This chain joins TRBV6-5 and TRBJ2-7; D not resolved. Germline lookup yields CDR1 MNHEY and CDR2 SVGAGI. The CDR3 has 13 amino acids. Trimming pared 7 bases from V and 3 bases from J, leaving 13 bases between. The CDR3 DNA is TGTGCCAGCACGGCGGTATTGGGCTACGAGCAGTACTTC. This codes for CASTAVLGYEQYF.